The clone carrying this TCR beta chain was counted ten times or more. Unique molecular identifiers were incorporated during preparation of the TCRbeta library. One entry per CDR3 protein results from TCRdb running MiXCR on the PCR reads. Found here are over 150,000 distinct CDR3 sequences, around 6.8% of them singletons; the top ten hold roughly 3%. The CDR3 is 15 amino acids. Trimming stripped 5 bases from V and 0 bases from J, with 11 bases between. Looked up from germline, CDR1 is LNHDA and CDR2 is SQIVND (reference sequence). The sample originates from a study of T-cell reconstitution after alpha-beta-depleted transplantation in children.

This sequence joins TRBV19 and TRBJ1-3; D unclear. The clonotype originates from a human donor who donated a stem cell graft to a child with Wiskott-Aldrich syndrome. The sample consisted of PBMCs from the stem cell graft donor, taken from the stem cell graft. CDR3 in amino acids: CASSRLISSGNTIYF. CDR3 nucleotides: TGTGCCAGTAGTCGTCTCATCAGCTCTGGAAACACCATATATTTT.